Listed below are T cell receptor beta chains from one sample, sequenced in a study of regulatory T cells in long-lasting Graves disease. Using its own MiXCR run on the multiplex PCR reads, TCRdb lists one record per CDR3 protein. The table lists some 410,000 distinct CDR3 sequences, roughly 15% of them singletons, with roughly 10% in the top ten. These data were also reused for a study on T cells in Graves' hyperthyroidism and ophthalmopathy.

The input for sequencing was peripheral blood mononuclear cells (PBMCs), taken at new diagnosis, from a patient treated with antithyroid drugs. These receptors all stem from a woman aged 30 to 39 with Graves disease. Both conserved end residues are part of each CDR3. A D gene is named only where the DNA matches it firmly. For some rows the clone size is stated as once, few or many, or as a class when expanded; others skip it.

d_gene,v_gene,j_gene,abundance,CDR3aa,CDR3nt
TRBD1,TRBV28,TRBJ2-2,many,CAGQGASTGELFF,TGTGCCGGACAGGGGGCAAGCACCGGGGAGCTGTTTTTT
.,TRBV20-1,TRBJ2-1,many,CSARDQSGFEQFF,TGCAGTGCTAGAGATCAGTCGGGTTTTGAGCAGTTCTTC
TRBD2,TRBV20-1,TRBJ2-7,many,CRAGSGSSYEQYF,TGCAGGGCCGGTAGCGGGTCCTCCTACGAGCAGTACTTC
.,TRBV3-1,TRBJ1-3,many,CASSLRRGNTIYF,TGTGCCAGCAGCCTCAGGAGGGGAAACACCATATATTTT
.,TRBV20-1,TRBJ1-5,many,CSAAGEHQPQHF,TGCAGTGCCGCCGGGGAACATCAGCCCCAGCATTTT
.,TRBV15,TRBJ2-5,.,CATSKVYQETQYF,TGTGCCACCAGCAAAGTGTACCAAGAGACCCAGTACTTC
TRBD1,TRBV11-2,TRBJ2-7,many,CASSLYRGQYEQYF,TGTGCCAGCAGCCTGTACAGGGGGCAATACGAGCAGTACTTC
.,TRBV10-1,TRBJ2-7,.,CASSEAGFRSYEQYF,TGCGCCAGCAGTGAGGCGGGGTTTAGGTCCTACGAGCAGTACTTC
.,TRBV11-2,TRBJ2-1,many,CASTSIGNEQFF,TGTGCCAGCACCTCGATCGGGAATGAGCAGTTCTTC
.,TRBV4-3,TRBJ2-2,.,CASSHHFPGSNTGELFF,TGCGCCAGCAGCCACCATTTTCCAGGATCGAACACCGGGGAGCTGTTTTTT
TRBD2,TRBV20-1,TRBJ2-3,many,CSARLLGLAGESDTQYF,TGCAGTGCTAGACTCCTGGGACTAGCGGGAGAATCAGATACGCAGTATTTT
TRBD2,TRBV27,TRBJ2-3,many,CASSIGLAKDTQYF,TGTGCCAGCAGTATAGGACTAGCGAAAGATACGCAGTATTTT
.,TRBV7-2,TRBJ2-2,.,CASSLSLGRTGELFF,TGTGCCAGCAGCTTAAGTTTGGGACGGACCGGGGAGCTGTTTTTT
.,TRBV5-1,TRBJ2-6,.,CASSRTFGANVLTF,TGCGCCAGCAGTCGGACCTTTGGGGCCAACGTCCTGACTTTC
.,TRBV28,TRBJ1-5,many,CASSSAGLGQPQHF,TGTGCCAGCAGTTCTGCAGGGTTGGGACAGCCCCAGCATTTT
.,TRBV5-1,TRBJ2-1,.,CASSLERGINEQFF,TGCGCCAGCAGCTTGGAACGGGGAATCAATGAGCAGTTCTTC
.,TRBV12-3/TRBV12-4,TRBJ2-6,many,CASRGSSGANVLTF,TGTGCCAGCAGAGGGAGCTCTGGGGCCAACGTCCTGACTTTC
TRBD1,TRBV18,TRBJ2-7,.,CASSPNVGTGAKYEQYF,TGTGCCAGCTCACCAAATGTGGGGACAGGGGCGAAGTACGAGCAGTACTTC
.,TRBV2,TRBJ1-1,few,CASRGAFEAFF,TGTGCCAGCAGGGGGGCCTTTGAAGCTTTCTTT
.,TRBV12-3/TRBV12-4,TRBJ2-5,medium-sized,CASSLPDTQETQYF,TGTGCCAGCAGTTTACCGGACACCCAAGAGACCCAGTACTTC
.,TRBV19,TRBJ2-3,.,CASSGSDTDTQYF,TGTGCCAGTAGCGGGTCTGACACAGATACGCAGTATTTT
.,TRBV5-6,TRBJ1-5,few,CASSSPRQNQPQHF,TGTGCCAGCAGCTCCCCTCGGCAGAATCAGCCCCAGCATTTT
.,TRBV28,TRBJ2-1,many,CASSSFRSYNEQFF,TGTGCCAGCAGTTCCTTCCGGTCCTACAATGAGCAGTTCTTC
TRBD1,TRBV20-1,TRBJ2-7,many,CSASPGQVYEQYF,TGCAGTGCTTCCCCGGGACAGGTCTACGAGCAGTACTTC
TRBD1,TRBV6-1,TRBJ1-2,.,CASRKRDRDLNGYTF,TGTGCCAGCAGGAAAAGAGACAGGGATTTGAATGGCTACACCTTC
TRBD1,TRBV28,TRBJ2-7,.,CASSLTDRGLIYEQYF,TGTGCCAGCAGTCTGACCGACAGGGGCCTTATCTACGAGCAGTACTTC
.,TRBV6-1,TRBJ1-3,.,CASSGATRTIYF,TGTGCCAGCAGTGGGGCGACGAGAACCATATATTTT
.,TRBV5-1,TRBJ1-3,few,CASSFLPQGESGNTIYF,TGCGCCAGCAGCTTTCTACCTCAGGGAGAATCTGGAAACACCATATATTTT